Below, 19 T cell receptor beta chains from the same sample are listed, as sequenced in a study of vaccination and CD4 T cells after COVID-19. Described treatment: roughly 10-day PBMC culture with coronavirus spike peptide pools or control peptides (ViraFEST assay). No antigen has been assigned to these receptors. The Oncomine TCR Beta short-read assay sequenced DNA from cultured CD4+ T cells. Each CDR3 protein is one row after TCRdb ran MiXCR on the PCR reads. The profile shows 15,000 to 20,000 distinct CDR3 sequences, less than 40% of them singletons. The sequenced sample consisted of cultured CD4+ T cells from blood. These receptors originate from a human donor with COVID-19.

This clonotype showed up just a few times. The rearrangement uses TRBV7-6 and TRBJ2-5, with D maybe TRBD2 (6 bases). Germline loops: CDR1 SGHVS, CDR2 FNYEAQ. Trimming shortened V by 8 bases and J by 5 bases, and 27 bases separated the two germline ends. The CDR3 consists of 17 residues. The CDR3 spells CASAASRAGILTETQYF. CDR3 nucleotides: TGTGCCAGCGCCGCATCCCGCGCGGGGATACTTACTGAGACCCAGTACTTC.

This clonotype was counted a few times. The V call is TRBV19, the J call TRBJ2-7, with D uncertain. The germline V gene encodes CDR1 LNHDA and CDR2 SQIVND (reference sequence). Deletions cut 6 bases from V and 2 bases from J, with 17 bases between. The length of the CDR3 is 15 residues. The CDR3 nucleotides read TGTGCCAGTAGGGCGAAGGACGTCAGTCCCTACGAGCAGTACTTC. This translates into CASRAKDVSPYEQYF.

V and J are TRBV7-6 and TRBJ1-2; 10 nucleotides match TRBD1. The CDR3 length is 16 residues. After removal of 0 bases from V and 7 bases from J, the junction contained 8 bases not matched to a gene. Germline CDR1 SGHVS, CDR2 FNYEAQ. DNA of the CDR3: TGTGCCAGCAGCTTAGCGACGGGACAGGGGATGGCTGGCTACACCTTC. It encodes CASSLATGQGMAGYTF.

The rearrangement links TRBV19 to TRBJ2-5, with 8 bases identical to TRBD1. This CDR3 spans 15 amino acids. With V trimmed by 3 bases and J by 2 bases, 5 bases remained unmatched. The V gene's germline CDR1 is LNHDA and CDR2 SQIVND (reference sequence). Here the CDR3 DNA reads TGTGCCAGTAGTATGGAAGACAGGGGTCAAGAGACCCAGTACTTC. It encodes CASSMEDRGQETQYF.

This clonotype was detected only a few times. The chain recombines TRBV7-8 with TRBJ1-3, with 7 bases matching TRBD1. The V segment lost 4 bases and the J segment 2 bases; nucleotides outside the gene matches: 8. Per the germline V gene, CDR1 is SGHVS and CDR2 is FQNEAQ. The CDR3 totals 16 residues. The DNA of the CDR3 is TGTGCCAGCAGCTATCCCACAGGGGTGACTGGAAACACCATATATTTT. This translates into CASSYPTGVTGNTIYF.

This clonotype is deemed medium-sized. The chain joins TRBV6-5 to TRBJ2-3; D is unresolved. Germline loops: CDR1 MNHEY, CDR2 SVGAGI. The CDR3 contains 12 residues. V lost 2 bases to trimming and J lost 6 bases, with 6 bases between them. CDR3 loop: CASSYPLDTQYF. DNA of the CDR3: TGTGCCAGCAGTTACCCCCTGGATACGCAGTATTTT.

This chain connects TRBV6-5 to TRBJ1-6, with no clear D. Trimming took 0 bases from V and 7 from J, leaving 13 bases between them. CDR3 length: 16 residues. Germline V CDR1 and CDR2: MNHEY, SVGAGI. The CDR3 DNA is TGTGCCAGCAGTTACTCGAGAACGGTCTTGAATTCACCCCTCCACTTT. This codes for CASSYSRTVLNSPLHF.

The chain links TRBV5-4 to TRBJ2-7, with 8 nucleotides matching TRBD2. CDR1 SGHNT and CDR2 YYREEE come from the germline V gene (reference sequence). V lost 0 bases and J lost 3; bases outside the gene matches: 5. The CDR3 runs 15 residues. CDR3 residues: CASSLVAGGYYEQYF. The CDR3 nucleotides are TGTGCCAGCAGCTTGGTGGCGGGGGGATACTACGAGCAGTACTTC.

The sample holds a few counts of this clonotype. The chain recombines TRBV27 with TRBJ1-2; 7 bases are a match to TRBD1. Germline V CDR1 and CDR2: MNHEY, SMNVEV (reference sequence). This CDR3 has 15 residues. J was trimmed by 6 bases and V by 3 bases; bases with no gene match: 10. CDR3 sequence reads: CASSLEGRGFDGYTF. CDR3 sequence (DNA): TGTGCCAGCAGTTTGGAGGGCAGGGGGTTTGATGGCTACACCTTC.

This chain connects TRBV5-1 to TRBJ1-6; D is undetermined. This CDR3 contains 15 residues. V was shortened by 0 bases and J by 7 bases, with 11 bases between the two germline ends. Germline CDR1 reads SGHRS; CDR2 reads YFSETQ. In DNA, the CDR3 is TGCGCCAGCAGCTTGGACAAGTTGAGCAATTCACCCCTCCACTTT. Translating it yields CASSLDKLSNSPLHF.

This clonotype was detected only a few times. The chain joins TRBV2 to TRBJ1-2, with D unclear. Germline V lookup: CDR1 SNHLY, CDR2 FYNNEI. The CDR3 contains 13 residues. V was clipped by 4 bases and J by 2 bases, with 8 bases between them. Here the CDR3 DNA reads TGTGCCAGCAGTGGGGCGGGGAACTATGGCTACACCTTC. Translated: CASSGAGNYGYTF. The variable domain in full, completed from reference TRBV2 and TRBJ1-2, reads EPEVTQTPSHQVTQMGQEVILRCVPISNHLYFYWYRQILGQKVEFLVSFYNNEISEKSEIFDDQFSVERPDGSNFTLKIRSTKLEDSAMYFCASSGAGNYGYTFGSGTRLTVV.

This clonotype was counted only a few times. The CDR3: CSARAGGSGNTIYF. CDR3 coding DNA: TGCAGTGCTAGAGCGGGGGGCTCTGGAAACACCATATATTTT. This rearrangement joins TRBV20-1 to TRBJ1-3, with D perhaps TRBD1 (5 bases). There are 14 residues in the CDR3. Germline values: CDR1 DFQATT, CDR2 SNEGSKA (reference sequence). Trimming removed 1 base at V and 0 bases at J, with 7 bases between.

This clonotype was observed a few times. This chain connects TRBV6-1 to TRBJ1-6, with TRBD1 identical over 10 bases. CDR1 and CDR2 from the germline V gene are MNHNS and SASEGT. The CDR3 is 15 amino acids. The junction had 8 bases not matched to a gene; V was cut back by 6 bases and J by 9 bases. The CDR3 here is CASRLDRGLGSPLHF. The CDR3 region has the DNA TGTGCCAGCAGGTTGGACAGGGGGTTAGGTTCACCCCTCCACTTT.

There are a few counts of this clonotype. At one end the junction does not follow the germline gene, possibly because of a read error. CDR3 sequence reads: CVSSIMLGRGMNTEAFF. For the CDR3, the DNA is TGTGTCAGCAGCATCATGTTAGGACGCGGCATGAACACTGAAGCTTTCTTT. V usage is TRBV7-9 and J usage is TRBJ1-1; D uncertain. The CDR3 runs to 17 residues. Germline lookup yields CDR1 SEHNR and CDR2 FQNEAQ (reference sequence).

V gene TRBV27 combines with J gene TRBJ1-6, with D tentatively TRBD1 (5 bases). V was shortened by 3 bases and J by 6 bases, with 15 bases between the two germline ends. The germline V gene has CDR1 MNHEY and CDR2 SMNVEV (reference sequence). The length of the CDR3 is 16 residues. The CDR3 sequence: CASSFGKGAGNSPLHF. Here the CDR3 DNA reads TGTGCCAGCAGTTTCGGCAAAGGGGCCGGTAATTCACCCCTCCACTTT.

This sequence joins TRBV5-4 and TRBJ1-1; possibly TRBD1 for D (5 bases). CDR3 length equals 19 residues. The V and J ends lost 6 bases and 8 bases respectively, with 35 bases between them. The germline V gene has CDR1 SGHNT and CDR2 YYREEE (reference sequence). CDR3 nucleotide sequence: TGTGCCAGCACCCAAGGGCTCCAGCAACGTACTACGGGGGAAGCAGAAGCTTTCTTT. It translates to CASTQGLQQRTTGEAEAFF.

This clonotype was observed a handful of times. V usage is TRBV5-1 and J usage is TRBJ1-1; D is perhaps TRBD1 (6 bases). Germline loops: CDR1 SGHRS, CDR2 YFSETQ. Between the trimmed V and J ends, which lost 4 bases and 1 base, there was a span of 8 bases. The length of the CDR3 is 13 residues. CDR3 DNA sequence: TGCGCCAGCAGCCAGGACAGGAACACTGAAGCTTTCTTT. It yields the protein CASSQDRNTEAFF. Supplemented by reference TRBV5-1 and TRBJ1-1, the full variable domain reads KAGVTQTPRYLIKTRGQQVTLSCSPISGHRSVSWYQQTPGQGLQFLFEYFSETQRNKGNFPGRFSGRQFSNSRSEMNVSTLELGDSALYLCASSQDRNTEAFFGQGTRLTVV.

CDR3 protein: CASGSTMETQYF. CDR3 DNA: TGTGCCAGCGGGAGTACCATGGAGACCCAGTACTTC. This chain joins TRBV11-2 and TRBJ2-5; possible D gene TRBD2, 5 bases. CDR1 SGHAT and CDR2 FQNNGV come from the germline V gene. Deletions cut 8 bases from V and 5 bases from J, with 12 bases between. CDR3 length: 12 residues.

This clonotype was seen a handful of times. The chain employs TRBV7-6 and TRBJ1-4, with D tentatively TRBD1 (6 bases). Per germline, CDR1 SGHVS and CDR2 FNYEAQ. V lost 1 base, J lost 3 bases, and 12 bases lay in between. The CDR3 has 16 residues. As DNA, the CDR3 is TGTGCCAGCAGCTTAGAATCGGGGGCAGCTAATGAAAAACTGTTTTTT. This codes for CASSLESGAANEKLFF.